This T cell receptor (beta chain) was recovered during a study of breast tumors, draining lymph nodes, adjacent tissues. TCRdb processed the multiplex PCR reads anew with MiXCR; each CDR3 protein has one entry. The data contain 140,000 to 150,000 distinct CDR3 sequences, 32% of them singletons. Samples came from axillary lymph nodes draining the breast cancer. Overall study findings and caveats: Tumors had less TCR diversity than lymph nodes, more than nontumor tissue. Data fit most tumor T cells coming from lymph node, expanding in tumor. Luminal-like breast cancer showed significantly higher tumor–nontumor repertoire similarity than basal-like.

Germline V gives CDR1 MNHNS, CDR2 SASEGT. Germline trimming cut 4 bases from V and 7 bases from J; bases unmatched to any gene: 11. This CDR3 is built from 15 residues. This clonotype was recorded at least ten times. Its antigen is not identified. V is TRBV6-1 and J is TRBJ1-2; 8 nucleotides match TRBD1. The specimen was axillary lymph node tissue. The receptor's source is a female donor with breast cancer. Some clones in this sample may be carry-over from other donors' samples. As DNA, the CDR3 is TGTGCCAGCAGTGCCGTATTCGGACAGGGCCCTGGCTACACCTTC. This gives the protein CASSAVFGQGPGYTF.